This T cell receptor beta chain was captured in a study of control samples from healthy donors and cancer patients. TCRdb's copy holds only in-frame clones and misses some; the assay was immunoSEQ multiplex PCR. The sample yields roughly 200,000 clones, 85% to 95% seen once. V shed 0 bases and J shed 10 bases, with 12 bases lying between them. Germline V gene data show CDR1 as MNHEY and CDR2 as SVGAGI. The CDR3 runs 13 residues. V gene TRBV6-5 combines with J gene TRBJ1-1; the D is unclear. Sequencing was carried out using blood. This clonotype was sampled from a man over 45 in good health. The CDR3 is CASSYSTSGIAFF. Here the CDR3 DNA reads TGTGCCAGCAGTTACTCAACTTCCGGGATAGCTTTCTTT.